This T cell receptor beta chain was identified during a study of cytomegalovirus exposure and HLA in healthy donors. Overall study results and limits: Associated with cytomegalovirus, according to the listing, were 150 to 200 TCR beta chains. In a later analysis, a missense DCLRE1C variant was linked to TCR beta V- and J-gene trimming. When analyzed later, the rates of TCR association showed variation by HLA locus, with DRB1 the most and HLA-C the fewest.

Regarding this clone: Its antigen is unidentified.

V shed 8 bases and J 7 bases; nucleotides not matched to a gene: 11. Germline V gene data show CDR1 as LNHDA and CDR2 as SQIVND (reference sequence). The CDR3 has 15 amino acids. It was with 60 Vbeta and 13 Jbeta primers that the PCR ran. Sequenced by immunoSEQ multiplex PCR; TCRdb stores in-frame clones only, minus some. The repertoire consists of under 200,000 clones, with roughly 85% occurring once and the leading ten covering about 1.7%. Material: PBMCs. J is TRBJ1-2 and V is TRBV19, with TRBD1 matching over 12 bases. The sequence came from a woman aged 18-35 years in good health and CMV-seronegative. The CDR3 region is CASGAGTGGVSGYTF. The CDR3, as DNA: TGTGCCAGTGGGGCTGGGACAGGGGGCGTTAGTGGCTACACCTTC. The variable domain in full, completed from reference TRBV19 and TRBJ1-2, reads DGGITQSPKYLFRKEGQNVTLSCEQNLNHDAMYWYRQDPGQGLRLIYYSQIVNDFQKGDIAEGYSVSREKKESFPLTVTSAQKNPTAFYLCASGAGTGGVSGYTFGSGTRLTVV.